The present entry profiles one T cell receptor beta chain with its context. Antigen: not known. This sample is part of a study of cytomegalovirus exposure and HLA in healthy donors. Study-wide context: An earlier analysis identified 120 million or so unique TCR beta sequences in some 170 million T cells.

Study results and limitations: There were under 200 TCR beta chains listed as cytomegalovirus-associated. One variant, a missense change in DCLRE1C, was linked in a later analysis to TCR beta V- and J-gene trimming. Sequencing likely generated an artifact that appeared as a cluster of highly shared sequence variants.

A multiplex PCR was run with 60 Vbeta primers and 13 Jbeta primers. The protocol was immunoSEQ multiplex PCR, while the TCRdb copy is restricted to in-frame clones and leaves out a portion. Among about 100,000 clones listed, 78% were seen once. Source material: PBMCs. The source is a woman aged 55-70 years in good health and CMV-seronegative.

The CDR3 coding sequence is TGTGCCAGCAGCTTAAATGAGGGCGTCTACAATGAGCAGTTCTTC. Protein sequence: CASSLNEGVYNEQFF. The chain uses TRBV7-9 and TRBJ2-1; a possible D gene is TRBD2 (5 bases). The CDR3 has 15 residues. V dropped 2 bases and J dropped 3 bases, with 11 bases sitting between them. Germline loops: CDR1 SEHNR, CDR2 FQNEAQ (reference sequence).